This T cell receptor beta chain is from a study of radiation and T cells in renal cell carcinoma (dated by TCRdb to about 2020). In the study overall: In total, roughly 51 samples underwent TCR beta sequencing: around 26 tumors plus 27 peripheral blood samples. The final blood draw was performed at 4 weeks after radiation, at the same time as nephrectomy. A total of roughly 3,900,000 unique CDR3 nucleotide sequences, encoding 2.7 million or so unique CDR3 amino acid sequences, were found across all 50 or so samples.

Following the manufacturer's recommendations, the immunoSEQ kit was used to generate TCR beta libraries from genomic DNA. Library preparation used a first multiplex PCR with proprietary primers, then a second PCR adding unique barcodes, with bead cleanups after each round. A positive control reaction and a negative control reaction, both provided in the kit, were run with every batch of samples. The final libraries underwent checking on an Agilent 4200 TapeStation D1000 ScreenTape, volumetric pooling, and quantification by qPCR. Sequencing ran on an Illumina NextSeq500 with a MidOutput 150-cycle cartridge, using 156 Read1 and 15 Index1 cycles with kit custom primers. The pooled library was loaded at around 1.1 pM, and roughly 20% PhiX control was spiked in. The paper's data handling went like this. The vendor-processed data were analyzed in R, and a clonotype was defined as all T cells that share the same CDR3 nucleotide sequence. In the clone abundance analyses, frequencies were normalized to the 10,000 most abundant clones in each sample. Public T cell clones, which averaged fewer than five per sample, were removed prior to analysis. An abundance difference of at least 32-fold between compartments was the criterion for calling clonotypes tumor-enriched or baseline blood-enriched. A beta-binomial differential abundance model was used to identify clonotypes that expanded or contracted between blood time points. Tumor-blood repertoire similarity was measured with the Baroni-Urbani and Buser coefficient, and groups were compared using two-tailed Wilcoxon tests in R. TCRdb took over this immuneACCESS table, retaining in-frame rearrangements with V and J assigned. Such tables are incomplete; in checked studies, under half of the missing clones stem from an unresolved V gene, and the remainder is unexplained. V, J and clone size derive from that table, while D and trimming were established from the DNA sequence. Across this sample there are some 150,000 clones, with roughly 90% seen only once. The top ten clones comprise 17% of the sample.

The cysteine opens and the phenylalanine closes a CDR3 of 17 amino acids. This entry keeps only the CDR3 DNA: 51 bases, framed from base 1. To note about this clone: It lacks a known antigen. There are no base qualities to consult, and no much larger clone falls within one base.

Explained via the paper, the time point label denotes: blood 4 weeks post-SBRT, at nephrectomy. This specimen's treatment or condition label, per the study, means: 15 Gy SBRT to primary tumor, nephrectomy 4 weeks later. The samples were drawn from a clinical trial, where primary renal cell carcinomas were treated with 15 Gy of stereotactic body radiation therapy and then removed by nephrectomy 4 weeks afterward. To track tumor-enriched clonotypes, serial peripheral blood was sampled from radiation-treated patients at baseline and at 2 weeks and 4 weeks after SBRT. Every patient had renal cell carcinoma of clear cell pathology. Genomic DNA for TCR sequencing was prepared using the QIAamp DNA Blood Mini Kit (Qiagen). The analyses included only samples that passed all quality control checks. What the study reported, not specific to this receptor: Top tumor clonotypes rose in blood from baseline to 2 weeks post-radiation, then contracted by 4 weeks, suggesting transient expansion of tumor-resident clones. Changes in the blood repertoire were not tracked past 4 weeks after treatment. Because pretreatment tumor biopsies were not available, the baseline intratumoral presence of clonotypes could not be determined. With a single-armed trial design, the study had no way to address how radiation dose or scheduling affects the TCR repertoire.

The starting material was blood, obtained from a patient whose treatment included radiotherapy and nephrectomy. The sequence links TRBV12-2 to TRBJ1-2; the table assigns TRBD1, which was not confirmed against the DNA. TRBV12-2 corresponds to a pseudogene. The sequence came from a woman between 50 and 59 years old with renal cell carcinoma. The sequenced DNA is TGTGCAAGTCGCCCTGGGGTGGGGGCCGCTACTAACTATGGCTACACCTTC. The encoded protein is CASRPGVGAATNYGYTF.